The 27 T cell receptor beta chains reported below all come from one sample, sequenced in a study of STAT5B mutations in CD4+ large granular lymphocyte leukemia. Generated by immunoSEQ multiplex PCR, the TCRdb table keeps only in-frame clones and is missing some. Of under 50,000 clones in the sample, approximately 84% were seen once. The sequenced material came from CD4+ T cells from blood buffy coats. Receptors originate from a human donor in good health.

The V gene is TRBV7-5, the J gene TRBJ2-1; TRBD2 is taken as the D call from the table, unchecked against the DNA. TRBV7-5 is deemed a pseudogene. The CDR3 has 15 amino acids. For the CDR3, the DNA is TGTGTCAGAAGCCTGACCGGGGATTACTACAATGAGCAGTTCTTC. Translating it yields CVRSLTGDYYNEQFF.

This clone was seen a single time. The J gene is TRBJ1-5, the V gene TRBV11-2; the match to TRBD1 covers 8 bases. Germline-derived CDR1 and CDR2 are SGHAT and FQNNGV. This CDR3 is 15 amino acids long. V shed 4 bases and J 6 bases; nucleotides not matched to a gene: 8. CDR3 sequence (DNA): TGTGCCAGCAGCTCGCAGGGGGCTGGGGGTCAGCCCCAGCATTTT. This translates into CASSSQGAGGQPQHF.

CDR3 bases: TGTGCCAGCAGCTTGGACGGGAGCCCTTCCTACGAGCAGTACTTC. This sequence encodes CASSLDGSPSYEQYF. V is TRBV5-4 and J is TRBJ2-7; D is possibly TRBD2 (6 bases). In germline, CDR1 is SGHNT, CDR2 YYREEE (reference sequence). CDR3 length: 15 residues. Trimming took off 0 bases at V and 1 base at J, with 11 bases between the two ends.

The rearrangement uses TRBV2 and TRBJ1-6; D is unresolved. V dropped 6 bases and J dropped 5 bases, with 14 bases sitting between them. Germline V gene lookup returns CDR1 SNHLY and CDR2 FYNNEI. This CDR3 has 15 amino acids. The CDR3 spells CASRASTRDNSPLHF. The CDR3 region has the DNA TGTGCCAGCAGGGCCTCCACAAGGGATAATTCACCCCTCCACTTT.

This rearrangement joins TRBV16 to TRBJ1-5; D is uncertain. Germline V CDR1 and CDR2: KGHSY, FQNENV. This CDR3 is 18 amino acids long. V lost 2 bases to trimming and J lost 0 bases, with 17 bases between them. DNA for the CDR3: TGTGCCAGCAGCCAACTATCGGAAGCCTCTTATAGCAATCAGCCCCAGCATTTT. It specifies CASSQLSEASYSNQPQHF.

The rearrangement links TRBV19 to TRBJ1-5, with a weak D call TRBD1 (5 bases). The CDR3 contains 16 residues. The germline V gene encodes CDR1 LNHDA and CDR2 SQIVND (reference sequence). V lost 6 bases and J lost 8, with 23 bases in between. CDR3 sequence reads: CASRNEWRGGIKPQHF. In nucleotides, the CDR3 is TGTGCCAGTAGGAATGAATGGAGGGGCGGGATAAAGCCCCAGCATTTT.

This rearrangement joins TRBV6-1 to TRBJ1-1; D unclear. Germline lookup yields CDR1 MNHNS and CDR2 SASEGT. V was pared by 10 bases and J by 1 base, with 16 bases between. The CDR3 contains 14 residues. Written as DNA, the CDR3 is TGTGCCACCAGCCTCGGTCACCGGAACACTGAAGCTTTCTTT. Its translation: CATSLGHRNTEAFF.

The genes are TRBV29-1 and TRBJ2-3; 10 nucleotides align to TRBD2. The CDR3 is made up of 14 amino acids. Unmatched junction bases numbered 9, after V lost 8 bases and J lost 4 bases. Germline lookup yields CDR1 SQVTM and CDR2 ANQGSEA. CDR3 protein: CSSLSGRAPDTQYF. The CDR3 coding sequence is TGCAGCTCATTAAGCGGGAGGGCCCCAGATACGCAGTATTTT.

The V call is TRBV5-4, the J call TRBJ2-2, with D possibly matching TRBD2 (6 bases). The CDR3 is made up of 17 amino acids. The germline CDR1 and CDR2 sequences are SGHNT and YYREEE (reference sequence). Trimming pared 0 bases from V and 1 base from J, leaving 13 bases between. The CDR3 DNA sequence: TGTGCCAGCAGCTTGGGCCGGCGGGGTGAGAACACCGGGGAGCTGTTTTTT. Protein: CASSLGRRGENTGELFF.

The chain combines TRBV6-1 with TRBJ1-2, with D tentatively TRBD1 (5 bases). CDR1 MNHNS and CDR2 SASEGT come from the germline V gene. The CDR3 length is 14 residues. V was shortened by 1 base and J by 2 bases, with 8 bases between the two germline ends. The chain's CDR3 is CASSEGGGNYGYTF. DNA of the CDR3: TGTGCCAGCAGTGAAGGGGGGGGGAACTATGGCTACACCTTC.

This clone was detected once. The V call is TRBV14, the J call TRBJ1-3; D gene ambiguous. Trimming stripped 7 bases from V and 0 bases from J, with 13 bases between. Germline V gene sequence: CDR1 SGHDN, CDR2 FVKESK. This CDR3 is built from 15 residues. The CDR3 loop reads CASTLHGSSGNTIYF. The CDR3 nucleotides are TGTGCCAGCACCCTACATGGAAGCTCTGGAAACACCATATATTTT.

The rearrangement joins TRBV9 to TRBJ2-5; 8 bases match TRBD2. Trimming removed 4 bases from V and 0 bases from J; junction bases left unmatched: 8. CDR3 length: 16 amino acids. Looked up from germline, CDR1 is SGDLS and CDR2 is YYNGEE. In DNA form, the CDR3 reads TGTGCCAGCAGCCAGCGGGGGCCTTCGTACCAAGAGACCCAGTACTTC. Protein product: CASSQRGPSYQETQYF. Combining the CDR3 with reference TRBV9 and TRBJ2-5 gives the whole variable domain DSGVTQTPKHLITATGQRVTLRCSPRSGDLSVYWYQQSLDQGLQFLIQYYNGEERAKGNILERFSAQQFPDLHSELNLSSLELGDSALYFCASSQRGPSYQETQYFGPGTRLLVL.

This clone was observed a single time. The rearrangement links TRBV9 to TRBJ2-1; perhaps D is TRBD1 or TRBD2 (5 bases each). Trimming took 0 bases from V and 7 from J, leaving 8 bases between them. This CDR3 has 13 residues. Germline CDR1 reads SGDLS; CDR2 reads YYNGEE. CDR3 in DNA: TGTGCCAGCAGCGTAGATGAGGGGAATGAGCAGTTCTTC. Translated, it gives CASSVDEGNEQFF.

CDR3 DNA: TGTGCCAGCAGCTCCACAAGTACCCGCTATGGCTACACCTTC. Amino acid sequence: CASSSTSTRYGYTF. V is TRBV7-2 and J is TRBJ1-2; no clear D gene. The germline V and J ends were trimmed by 4 bases and 4 bases, with 13 bases remaining between them. Germline V lookup: CDR1 SGHTA, CDR2 FQGNSA. The CDR3 is 14 residues long.

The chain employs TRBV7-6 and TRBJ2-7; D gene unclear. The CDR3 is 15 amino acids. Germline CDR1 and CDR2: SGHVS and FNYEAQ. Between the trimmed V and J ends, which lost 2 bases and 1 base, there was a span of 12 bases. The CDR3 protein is CASSLQPRASYEQYF. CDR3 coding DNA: TGTGCCAGCAGCTTACAGCCTCGGGCTTCCTACGAGCAGTACTTC.

DNA for the CDR3: TGCGCCAGCAGCTTGTATAGCAATCAGCCCCAGCATTTT. This gives the protein CASSLYSNQPQHF. This rearrangement joins TRBV10-2 to TRBJ1-5, with unresolved D. The germline V gene encodes CDR1 WSHSY and CDR2 SAAADI. This CDR3 comprises 13 residues. The V end was cut by 6 bases, the J end by 0 bases, with 6 bases between.

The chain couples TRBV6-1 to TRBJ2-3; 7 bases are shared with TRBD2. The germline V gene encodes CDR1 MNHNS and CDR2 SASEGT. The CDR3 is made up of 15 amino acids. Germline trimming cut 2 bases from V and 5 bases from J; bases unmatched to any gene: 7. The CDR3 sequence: CASSEYGRGEDTQYF. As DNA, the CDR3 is TGTGCCAGCAGTGAATATGGGAGGGGCGAAGATACGCAGTATTTT.

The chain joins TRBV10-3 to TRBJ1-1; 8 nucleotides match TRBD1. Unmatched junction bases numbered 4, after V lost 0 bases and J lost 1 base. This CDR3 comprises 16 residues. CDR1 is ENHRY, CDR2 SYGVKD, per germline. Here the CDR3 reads CAISESTGEGNTEAFF. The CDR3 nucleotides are TGTGCCATCAGTGAGTCGACAGGGGAGGGGAACACTGAAGCTTTCTTT.

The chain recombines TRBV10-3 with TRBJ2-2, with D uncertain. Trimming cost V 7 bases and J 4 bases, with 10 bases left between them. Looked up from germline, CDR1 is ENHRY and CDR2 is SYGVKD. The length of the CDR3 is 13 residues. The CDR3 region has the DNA TGTGCCATCAAAGCAGGCGGCACCGGGGAGCTGTTTTTT. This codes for CAIKAGGTGELFF.

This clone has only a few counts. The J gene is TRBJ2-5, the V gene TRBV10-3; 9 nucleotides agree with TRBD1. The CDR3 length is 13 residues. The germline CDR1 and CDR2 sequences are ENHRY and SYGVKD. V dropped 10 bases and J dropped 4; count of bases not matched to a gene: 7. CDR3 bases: TGTGCCAACAAACGGGGACAGGGAGAGACCCAGTACTTC. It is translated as CANKRGQGETQYF.

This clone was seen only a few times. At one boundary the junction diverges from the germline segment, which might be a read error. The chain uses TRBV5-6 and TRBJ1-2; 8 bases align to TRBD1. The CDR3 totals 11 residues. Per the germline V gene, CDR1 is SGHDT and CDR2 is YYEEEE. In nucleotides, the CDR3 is TGTGCCAGCAGCTTGATGGACAGGGTGGTCTTC. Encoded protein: CASSLMDRVVF.

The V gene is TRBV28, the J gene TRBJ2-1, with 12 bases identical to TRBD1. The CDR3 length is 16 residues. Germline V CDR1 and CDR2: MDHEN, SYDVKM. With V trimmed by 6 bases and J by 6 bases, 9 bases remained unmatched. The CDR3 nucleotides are TGTGCCAGCAGACCTCCTGGGACAGGGGGCCGCAATGAGCAGTTCTTC. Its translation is CASRPPGTGGRNEQFF. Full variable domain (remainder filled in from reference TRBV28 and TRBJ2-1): DVKVTQSSRYLVKRTGEKVFLECVQDMDHENMFWYRQDPGLGLRLIYFSYDVKMKEKGDIPEGYSVSREKKERFSLILESASTNQTSMYLCASRPPGTGGRNEQFFGPGTRLTVL.

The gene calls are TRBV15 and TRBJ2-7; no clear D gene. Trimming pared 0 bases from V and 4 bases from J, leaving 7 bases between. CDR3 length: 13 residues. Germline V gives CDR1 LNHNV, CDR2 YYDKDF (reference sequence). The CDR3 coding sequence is TGTGCCACCAGCAGAGATAAGGAATACGAGCAGTACTTC. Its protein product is CATSRDKEYEQYF.

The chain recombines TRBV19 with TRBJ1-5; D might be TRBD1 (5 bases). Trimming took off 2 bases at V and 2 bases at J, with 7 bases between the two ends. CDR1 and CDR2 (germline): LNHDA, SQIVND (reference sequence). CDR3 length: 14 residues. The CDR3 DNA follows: TGTGCCAGTAGTATACAGGGCGGCAATCAGCCCCAGCATTTT. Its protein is CASSIQGGNQPQHF.

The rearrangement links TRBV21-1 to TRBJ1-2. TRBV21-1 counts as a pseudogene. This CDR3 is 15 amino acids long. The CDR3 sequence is CASSRDGDQHYGYTF. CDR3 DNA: TGTGCCAGCAGCAGGGACGGAGACCAACACTATGGCTACACCTTC.

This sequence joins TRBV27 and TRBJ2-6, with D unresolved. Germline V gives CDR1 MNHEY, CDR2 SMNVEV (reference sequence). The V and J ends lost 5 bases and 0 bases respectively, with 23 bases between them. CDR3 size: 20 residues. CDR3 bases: TGTGCCAGCAGTCCAACCCCCGACCTGAGGTATAGCTCTGGGGCCAACGTCCTGACTTTC. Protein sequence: CASSPTPDLRYSSGANVLTF.

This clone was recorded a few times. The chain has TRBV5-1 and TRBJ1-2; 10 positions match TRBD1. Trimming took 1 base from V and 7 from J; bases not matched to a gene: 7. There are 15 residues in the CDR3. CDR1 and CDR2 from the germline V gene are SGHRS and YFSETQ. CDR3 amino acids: CASSLSPGQGSGYTF. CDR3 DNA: TGCGCCAGCAGCTTGTCTCCGGGACAGGGGTCTGGCTACACCTTC.